The T cell receptor beta chain described here comes from a study of cytomegalovirus exposure and HLA in healthy donors. Findings and caveats of the study: The authors later found HLA-associated TCR beta chains more clonally expanded than equally common others.

PCR used 60 Vbeta primers and 13 Jbeta primers. Assay used: immunoSEQ multiplex PCR; TCRdb lists only in-frame clones, some missing. The repertoire holds approximately 79,000 clones, with around four fifths as singletons. With 1 base removed from V and 7 bases from J, the gap between germline ends came to 14 bases. Germline lookup yields CDR1 SGHTA and CDR2 FQGNSA. This CDR3 is 15 amino acids long. On this clone itself: Its antigen is not identified.

The J gene is TRBJ1-5, the V gene TRBV7-2; D possibly corresponds to TRBD1 (6 bases). Source material: PBMCs. This receptor was taken from a boy younger than 18 in good health and CMV-seronegative. The CDR3 protein is CASSLEGGGGQPQHF. As DNA, the CDR3 is TGTGCCAGCAGCTTAGAAGGAGGGGGGGGACAGCCCCAGCATTTT.